This TCR beta chain was recovered during a study of cytomegalovirus exposure and HLA in healthy donors. Study as a whole: HLA-typed donors were the source of 80 million to 90 million unique TCRs, which an early data release held. Study outcomes and limitations: Testing in vitro showed a few CMV-associated chains specific for CMV antigens.

In regard to this clone: Its antigen remains unidentified.

Trimming took 4 bases from V and 7 from J, leaving 21 bases between them. CDR1 is SGHTS, CDR2 YDEGEE, per germline. The CDR3 runs 16 residues. The PCR was carried out with 60 Vbeta primers and 13 Jbeta primers. Per the original methods: Unique TCR beta chains totaled about 78 million in a later count, with approximately 10 million of them shared. The protocol was immunoSEQ multiplex PCR, while the TCRdb copy is restricted to in-frame clones and leaves out a portion. V and J calls and clone size are copied from that table; D and trimming were computed from the DNA. The sample shows 130,000 to 150,000 clones, roughly 9.4% of them seen only once.

V and J are TRBV5-8 and TRBJ1-5; the D gene is possibly TRBD1 (6 bases). What was sequenced was PBMCs. This sequence originates from a male donor in good health and CMV-seronegative. The CDR3 sequence is CASSPWGQGLSQPQHF. The CDR3 region has the DNA TGTGCCAGCAGCCCCTGGGGGCAGGGGTTAAGCCAGCCCCAGCATTTT.